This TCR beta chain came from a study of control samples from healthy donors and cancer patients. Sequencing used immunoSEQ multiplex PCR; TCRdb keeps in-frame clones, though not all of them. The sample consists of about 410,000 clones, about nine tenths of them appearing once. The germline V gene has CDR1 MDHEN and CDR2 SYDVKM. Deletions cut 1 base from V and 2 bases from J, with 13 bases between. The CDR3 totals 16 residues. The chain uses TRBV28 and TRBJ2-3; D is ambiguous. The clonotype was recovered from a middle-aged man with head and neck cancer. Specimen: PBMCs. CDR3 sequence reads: CASSLFGDGHTDTQYF. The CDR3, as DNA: TGTGCCAGCAGTTTATTTGGTGACGGGCACACAGATACGCAGTATTTT. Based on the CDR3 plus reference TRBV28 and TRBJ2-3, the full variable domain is DVKVTQSSRYLVKRTGEKVFLECVQDMDHENMFWYRQDPGLGLRLIYFSYDVKMKEKGDIPEGYSVSREKKERFSLILESASTNQTSMYLCASSLFGDGHTDTQYFGPGTRLTVL.